A single TCR beta chain is shown here with its context. Its antigen is still unknown. Germline V gene sequence: CDR1 LGHDT, CDR2 YNNKEL (reference sequence). V lost 4 bases and J 10 bases, leaving 12 bases between the germline ends. CDR3 length equals 12 residues. Produced via immunoSEQ multiplex PCR; TCRdb's table is partial and in-frame only. The sample includes roughly 8,000 clones, 60% to 70% seen only once; the top ten take 4.5%. This sample is part of a study of T cells in tumors after PD-1 blockade. Study overall: Each patient got pembrolizumab 200 mg every 3 weeks or cemiplimab 350 mg every 2 weeks. Daily vismodegib 150 mg continued in a subset of anti-PD-1-treated patients. General study points: Approximately 43% of tumor TCR clonotypes were also found in blood. Clonal replacement was seen across treatment, not between pre-treatment samples.

The material was tumor tissue, obtained after anti-PD-1 treatment. This chain links TRBV3-1 (or the pseudogene TRBV3-2) with TRBJ2-3; D not resolved. The clonotype was recovered from a human donor with basal cell carcinoma. The CDR3 DNA reads as TGTGCCAGCAGCCCGGACGTCGGTCCGCAGTATTTT. This translates into CASSPDVGPQYF.